Listed below are T cell receptor beta chains from one sample, sequenced in a study of T cells in Graves' hyperthyroidism and ophthalmopathy. TCRdb reprocessed the multiplex PCR reads via MiXCR and lists one record per CDR3 protein. The sample has approximately 630,000 distinct CDR3 sequences; around 15% are singletons. Sequenced input: blood. These TCRs come from a woman under 40 with Graves' hyperthyroidism. The CDR3 runs from the conserved cysteine through the conserved F or W. A D gene is named only where the DNA matches it firmly. The size of a clone is reported for some rows only, either as once, few or many, or as a class for expanded clones.

>TRBJ2-7|TRBV7-3|few|-
TGTGCCAGCAGCTCCGGGGGCGCGGGCGAGCAGTACTTC
CASSSGGAGEQYF
>TRBJ1-2|TRBV28|many|TRBD1
TGTGCCAGCAGCACTAAGTGGATGGACAGGGTGTGGCTCTATGGCTACACCTTC
CASSTKWMDRVWLYGYTF
>TRBJ2-7|TRBV18|many|-
TGTGCCAGCTCCCCATCCGGACCGGACGGACAGTACTTC
CASSPSGPDGQYF
>TRBJ1-1|TRBV7-8|few|-
TGTGCCAGCAGCTCCGACACAGTTAACACTGAAGCTTTCTTT
CASSSDTVNTEAFF
>TRBJ2-1|TRBV2|many|-
TGTGCCAGCAGTCTCCTCGCCATATACAATGAGCAGTTCTTC
CASSLLAIYNEQFF
>TRBJ2-1|TRBV7-9|many|TRBD2
TGTGCCAGCAGCTTGTACGGGGGGAACTACAATGAGCAGTTCTTC
CASSLYGGNYNEQFF
>TRBJ2-7|TRBV7-2|many|TRBD1
TGTGCCAGCAGCTCGACAGGGGGCTCCTACGAGCAGTACTTC
CASSSTGGSYEQYF
>TRBJ2-7|TRBV20-1|many|TRBD2
TGCAGTGCTAGAGGACTAGCGGGACTATACGAGCAGTACTTC
CSARGLAGLYEQYF
>TRBJ2-1|TRBV7-2|many|TRBD2
TGTGCCAGCAGCTTAGCGAGCGGCGGGAGGTCTTCTATCTTTGAGCAGTTCTTC
CASSLASGGRSSIFEQFF
>TRBJ2-5|TRBV28|many|TRBD2
TGTGCCAGCAGTCCTAGCGGGATCCAAGAGACCCAGTACTTC
CASSPSGIQETQYF
>TRBJ1-4|TRBV27|many|-
TGTGCCAGCAGTTTAGCTGTCCCAACTAATGAAAAACTGTTTTTT
CASSLAVPTNEKLFF
>TRBJ1-1|TRBV28|many|-
TGTGCCAGCAGAGGCAGGGCGAACACTGAAGCTTTCTTT
CASRGRANTEAFF
>TRBJ2-1|TRBV27|many|TRBD2
TGTGCCAGCAGTTTATCCAGCGGGAGGGATTCCTACAATGAGCAGTTCTTC
CASSLSSGRDSYNEQFF
>TRBJ2-2|TRBV7-2|few|TRBD1
TGTGCCAGCAGGGTGACAGGGATCGGGGAGCTGTTTTTT
CASRVTGIGELFF
>TRBJ2-1|TRBV7-9|many|-
TGTGCCAGCATCCCCGGGGGCGGGTACAATGAGCAGTTCTTC
CASIPGGGYNEQFF
>TRBJ1-2|TRBV6-2/TRBV6-3|few|-
TGTGCCAGCAGCCGGGACAATTCTGGCTACACCTTC
CASSRDNSGYTF
>TRBJ2-1|TRBV20-1|few|TRBD2
TGCAGTGCTCTAAAACTAGCGGGGGGAAACTACAATGAGCAGTTCTTC
CSALKLAGGNYNEQFF
>TRBJ1-1|TRBV28|many|-
TGTGCCAGTATTCCCCAGGAGAGAGGGAACACTGAAGCTTTCTTT
CASIPQERGNTEAFF
>TRBJ1-2|TRBV24-1|-|TRBD1
TGTGCCACCAGTGATGTCCGACAGGGCCTAAACTATGGCTACACCTTC
CATSDVRQGLNYGYTF
>TRBJ2-7|TRBV14|few|-
TGTGCCAGCAGCCAAGAGATAGGGTGGGCTAGGTCCTACGAGCAGTACTTC
CASSQEIGWARSYEQYF
>TRBJ1-5|TRBV19|-|TRBD1
TGTGCCAGTAGGTGGAGAGAGGGGGCAAATCAGCCCCAGCATTTT
CASRWREGANQPQHF
>TRBJ2-7|TRBV20-1|many|TRBD2
TGCAGTGCTAGCCGGACTAGCGGGAGTCCCCCCTACGAGCAGTACTTC
CSASRTSGSPPYEQYF
>TRBJ2-1|TRBV20-1|few|TRBD2
TGCAGTGCTAGAGTTGCAACTAGCGGGAGAAATGAGCAGTTCTTC
CSARVATSGRNEQFF
>TRBJ2-7|TRBV28|many|TRBD2
TGTGCCAGCAGTCCCTGGACTAGCGGGAGTTACGAGCAGTACTTC
CASSPWTSGSYEQYF
>TRBJ1-2|TRBV13|-|-
TGTGCCAGCAGCTTATCCCCCCAATATGGCTACACCTTC
CASSLSPQYGYTF
>TRBJ2-3|TRBV7-3|few|TRBD2
TGTGCCAGCAGCTTGACTAGCGGGAGGCCAGAAGATACGCAGTATTTT
CASSLTSGRPEDTQYF
>TRBJ2-5|TRBV2|many|TRBD2
TGTGCCAGCACCAATTGGGGGGGAGAAGAGACCCAGTACTTC
CASTNWGGEETQYF
>TRBJ1-1|TRBV7-3|-|TRBD1
TGTGCCAGCAGCCCCTCATGGGGGACAGCTGTTGTCCAAGCTTTCTTT
CASSPSWGTAVVQAFF
>TRBJ2-1|TRBV6-1|-|TRBD2
TGTGCCAGCCTCCTAGCGGGAGGTGAGCAGTTCTTC
CASLLAGGEQFF
>TRBJ1-2|TRBV30|many|-
TGTGCCTGGAGAACCGGGGTTTTCTATGGCTACACCTTC
CAWRTGVFYGYTF
>TRBJ2-1|TRBV28|many|-
TGTGCCAGCAACCTTTCAGACGGCTACAATGAGCAGTTCTTC
CASNLSDGYNEQFF
>TRBJ1-5|TRBV20-1|many|-
TGCAGTGCTAGACATCTAGCTGGGGGTGGTGGCAATCAGCCCCAGCATTTT
CSARHLAGGGGNQPQHF
>TRBJ2-3|TRBV15|few|TRBD1
TGTGCCACCAGCCGCAGAAGACAGGGGGCTAGCACAGATACGCAGTATTTT
CATSRRRQGASTDTQYF
>TRBJ2-7|TRBV28|many|-
TGTGCCAGCAGTCTCCGGGCGTGGGGAAGGTACTTC
CASSLRAWGRYF
>TRBJ2-2|TRBV7-3|few|TRBD1
TGTGCCAGCAGCTCACCGGGACAGGGGGCCGGGGAGCTGTTTTTT
CASSSPGQGAGELFF
>TRBJ1-4|TRBV5-5|-|-
TGTGCCAGCAGCTTAATTGGGGAAAAACTGTTTTTT
CASSLIGEKLFF
>TRBJ2-3|TRBV2|few|-
TGTGCCAGCAGTGAAGCGCTTCGCCCAGATACGCAGTATTTT
CASSEALRPDTQYF
>TRBJ1-6|TRBV28|many|-
TGTGCCAGCAGTTTATTGAACAGATATAATTCACCCCTCCACTTT
CASSLLNRYNSPLHF
>TRBJ2-3|TRBV6-1|few|TRBD2
TGTGCCAGCAGCTCCAGACTAGCGGGAGGTGGAGATACGCAGTATTTT
CASSSRLAGGGDTQYF
>TRBJ1-4|TRBV10-3|-|-
TGTGCCATCAGTGCGGGGGATGAGGATGAAAAACTGTTTTTT
CAISAGDEDEKLFF
>TRBJ1-1|TRBV6-4|few|-
TGTGCCAGCAGCCCAGGGAGCGCCATGAACACTGAAGCTTTCTTT
CASSPGSAMNTEAFF
>TRBJ2-5|TRBV29-1|-|-
TGCAGCGTTGAAGGGTCCCGTGGGGAGACCCAGTACTTC
CSVEGSRGETQYF
>TRBJ1-5|TRBV28|many|-
TGTGCCAGCAGTTTACGAGGCCTGGGGAATCAGCCCCAGCATTTT
CASSLRGLGNQPQHF
>TRBJ2-1|TRBV6-9|-|-
TGTGCCAGCAGTTTAAAAGCGGGTGAGCAGTTCTTC
CASSLKAGEQFF
>TRBJ2-4|TRBV7-8|many|TRBD2
TGTGCCAGCAGCTTAGCGGCGGGAGGGCGGGACATTCAGTACTTC
CASSLAAGGRDIQYF
>TRBJ2-2|TRBV4-1|-|TRBD1
TGCGCCAGCACCTTCCGGGACAGGGCGGACGGGGAGCTGTTTTTT
CASTFRDRADGELFF
>TRBJ1-2|TRBV30|many|-
TGTGCCTCCACTGGCCCCTATGGCTACACCTTC
CASTGPYGYTF
>TRBJ2-1|TRBV28|many|TRBD1
TGTGCCATCTCCATGGACAGGGGAGGTAATGAGCAGTTCTTC
CAISMDRGGNEQFF
>TRBJ2-3|TRBV7-3|many|-
TGTGCCAGCAGCGCTCGGACAGTCAGCACAGATACGCAGTATTTT
CASSARTVSTDTQYF
>TRBJ2-7|TRBV29-1|many|TRBD2
TGCAGCGCCCTAAGCGGGAGGGTCCACGAGCAGTACTTC
CSALSGRVHEQYF
>TRBJ1-1|TRBV5-1|many|-
TGCGCCAGCAGCTTGGAAGGGGAGGACACTGAAGCTTTCTTT
CASSLEGEDTEAFF
>TRBJ2-7|TRBV5-6|-|-
TGTGCCAGCAGCTTGGACGGGCCTACGGGAAGCGTCCACGAGCAGTACTTC
CASSLDGPTGSVHEQYF
>TRBJ1-2|TRBV28|many|TRBD1
TGTGCCAGCAGTTTGTTGACAGGGGAAGGCTACACCTTC
CASSLLTGEGYTF
>TRBJ2-7|TRBV20-1|-|TRBD1
TGCAGTGCTAGAGATTTCAGGGGACAGGGGGCGGGCGAGCAGTACTTC
CSARDFRGQGAGEQYF